The 32 T cell receptor beta chains below were found in one sample sequenced in a study of OX40 agonist ivuxolimab in advanced cancers. Only in-frame clones appear in the TCRdb table, and some are missing; sequencing was by immunoSEQ multiplex PCR. The sample holds tens of thousands of clones, more than 75% seen once. The sequences come from CD4+ or CD8+ T cells sorted from blood, collected in a trial of the OX40 agonist ivuxolimab. These receptors came from an adult with an advanced solid tumor such as melanoma, head and neck, liver or kidney cancer.

This chain links TRBV19 with TRBJ2-3, with D unclear. CDR3 length equals 13 residues. Trimming stripped 2 bases from V and 5 bases from J, with 8 bases between. CDR1 and CDR2 (germline): LNHDA, SQIVND (reference sequence). The CDR3 region is CASSIFPEDTQYF. CDR3 sequence (DNA): TGTGCCAGTAGTATATTTCCGGAAGATACGCAGTATTTT.

The chain uses TRBV5-4 and TRBJ2-2, with TRBD2 identical over 8 bases. The CDR3 runs 15 residues. The J segment lost 3 bases and the V segment lost 0 bases, leaving 1 base of the junction unmatched. The V gene's germline CDR1 is SGHNT and CDR2 YYREEE (reference sequence). CDR3 sequence: CASSLVGGDTGELFF. CDR3 nucleotides: TGTGCCAGCAGCTTGGTCGGGGGGGACACCGGGGAGCTGTTTTTT.

The chain has TRBV7-9 and TRBJ1-1; maybe TRBD1 (6 bases). Germline V CDR1 and CDR2: SEHNR, FQNEAQ (reference sequence). Trimming cost V 4 bases and J 7 bases, with 10 bases left between them. This CDR3 has 12 amino acids. The CDR3 loop reads CASSSRQVEAFF. Here the CDR3 DNA reads TGTGCCAGCAGCTCTAGACAGGTTGAAGCTTTCTTT.

The V call is TRBV2, the J call TRBJ1-4; D possibly corresponds to TRBD1 (5 bases). V was shortened by 9 bases and J by 6 bases, with 14 bases between the two germline ends. Germline CDR1 SNHLY, CDR2 FYNNEI. The CDR3 has 13 residues. CDR3 amino acids: CARTGDIDEKLFF. The DNA for the CDR3 is TGTGCCAGGACGGGGGATATCGATGAAAAACTGTTTTTT.

The CDR3 DNA reads as TGTGCCACCCAGCGTACCCAGCGGGGGGGCCTTTGGACAGATACGCAGTATTTT. This gives the protein CATQRTQRGGLWTDTQYF. This chain joins TRBV28 and TRBJ2-3; 10 nucleotides align to TRBD2. With 10 bases clipped from V and 3 bases from J, the junction kept 19 bases outside the gene matches. CDR1 and CDR2 from the germline V gene are MDHEN and SYDVKM. This CDR3 spans 18 amino acids.

This chain uses TRBV19 with TRBJ2-6, with D hard to call. Trimming stripped 5 bases from V and 0 bases from J, with 5 bases between. The CDR3 extends over 14 amino acids. From germline, CDR1 is LNHDA and CDR2 SQIVND (reference sequence). Here the CDR3 reads CASSLDSGANVLTF. The CDR3 DNA reads as TGTGCCAGTAGTCTCGACTCTGGGGCCAACGTCCTGACTTTC.

V and J are TRBV13 and TRBJ2-5; perhaps TRBD2 as D (6 bases). CDR1 and CDR2 (germline): PRHDT, FYEKMQ (reference sequence). Trimming shortened V by 2 bases and J by 3 bases, and 13 bases separated the two germline ends. The CDR3 length is 15 residues. In DNA form, the CDR3 reads TGTGCCAGCAGCTTATCGAGGGGCGGGGAAGAGACCCAGTACTTC. Translating it yields CASSLSRGGEETQYF.

The rearrangement links TRBV27 to TRBJ2-5; tentative D call: TRBD2 (6 bases). Germline loops: CDR1 MNHEY, CDR2 SMNVEV (reference sequence). The CDR3 contains 15 residues. Trimming took off 2 bases at V and 3 bases at J, with 13 bases between the two ends. CDR3 DNA sequence: TGTGCCAGCAGTTTAATTTTAGCTAGCGAAGAGACCCAGTACTTC. Its translation is CASSLILASEETQYF.

In DNA form, the CDR3 reads TGCGCCAGCAGCCAAAACAGGGCCGCCTACGAGCAGTACTTC. As protein: CASSQNRAAYEQYF. The rearrangement joins TRBV4-1 to TRBJ2-7, with a tentative D call TRBD1 (6 bases). The CDR3 has 14 residues. In germline, CDR1 is MGHRA, CDR2 YSYEKL. Trimming removed 2 bases from V and 2 bases from J, with 10 bases in between.

The chain combines TRBV6-6 with TRBJ1-5, with 7 bases identical to TRBD1. With V trimmed by 6 bases and J by 12 bases, 5 bases remained unmatched. CDR1 and CDR2 (germline): MNHNY, SVGAGI (reference sequence). The CDR3 totals 11 residues. The CDR3 region has the DNA TGTGCCAGCAGCGCGGACAGGAACCAGCATTTT. It specifies CASSADRNQHF.

CDR3 bases: TGTGCCAGCAGTGACTATCGACAGCGCGATGGCTACACCTTC. Translating it yields CASSDYRQRDGYTF. The chain joins TRBV6-1 to TRBJ1-2; a weak D match, TRBD1 (5 bases). Trimming cost V 3 bases and J 6 bases, with 14 bases left between them. The CDR3 loop spans 14 amino acids. Germline values: CDR1 MNHNS, CDR2 SASEGT.

The chain is built from TRBV7-6 and TRBJ2-7; no reliable D call. This CDR3 has 14 residues. Germline lookup yields CDR1 SGHVS and CDR2 FNYEAQ. V was shortened by 1 base and J by 4 bases, with 11 bases between the two germline ends. CDR3 in amino acids: CASSLVPQTYEQYF. The CDR3, as DNA: TGTGCCAGCAGCTTAGTACCCCAGACGTACGAGCAGTACTTC.

This chain joins TRBV5-4 and TRBJ1-4; D may be TRBD1 (5 bases). The length of the CDR3 is 14 residues. V lost 0 bases to trimming and J lost 7 bases, with 10 bases between them. Germline assignment: CDR1 SGHNT and CDR2 YYREEE (reference sequence). The CDR3 reads CASSLEGLGEKLFF. The CDR3 DNA sequence: TGTGCCAGCAGCTTGGAGGGGCTCGGTGAAAAACTGTTTTTT. Variable domain in full (rest from reference TRBV5-4 and TRBJ1-4): ETGVTQSPTHLIKTRGQQVTLRCSSQSGHNTVSWYQQALGQGPQFIFQYYREEENGRGNFPPRFSGLQFPNYSSELNVNALELDDSALYLCASSLEGLGEKLFFGSGTQLSVL.

The CDR3 loop reads CASSLRGQGNYGYTF. DNA of the CDR3: TGTGCCAGCAGCCTCAGGGGACAGGGGAACTATGGCTACACCTTC. This chain connects TRBV5-6 to TRBJ1-2; 10 bases align to TRBD1. The germline gives CDR1 SGHDT, CDR2 YYEEEE. The CDR3 is made up of 15 amino acids. V gave up 4 bases and J gave up 2 bases; unmatched junction bases: 5.

The gene calls are TRBV5-1 and TRBJ2-2, with 8 bases matching TRBD2. Germline-derived CDR1 and CDR2 are SGHRS and YFSETQ. Germline trimming cut 4 bases from V and 4 bases from J; bases unmatched to any gene: 9. This CDR3 is built from 16 residues. The CDR3 coding sequence is TGCGCCAGCAGCCCGCCGGAGCGGGGGACCACCGGGGAGCTGTTTTTT. This codes for CASSPPERGTTGELFF. Filled out from reference TRBV5-1 and TRBJ2-2, the complete variable domain reads KAGVTQTPRYLIKTRGQQVTLSCSPISGHRSVSWYQQTPGQGLQFLFEYFSETQRNKGNFPGRFSGRQFSNSRSEMNVSTLELGDSALYLCASSPPERGTTGELFFGEGSRLTVL.

V gene TRBV5-4 combines with J gene TRBJ2-1; 10 positions agree with TRBD1. The germline CDR1 and CDR2 sequences are SGHNT and YYREEE (reference sequence). CDR3 length equals 16 residues. The V gene end was trimmed by 3 bases and the J gene end by 8 bases; junction bases not matched to a gene: 11. The CDR3 DNA reads as TGTGCCAGCAGCTCTACCCTTGACAGGGGGCTGGATGAGCAGTTCTTC. This encodes CASSSTLDRGLDEQFF.

The V and J genes are TRBV19 and TRBJ2-2; 12 bases are a match to TRBD1. V lost 7 bases and J lost 6; bases outside the gene matches: 12. The CDR3 consists of 17 residues. CDR1 and CDR2 (germline): LNHDA, SQIVND (reference sequence). CDR3 DNA: TGTGCCAGTATCCCCACGCGGGACAGGGGGCTCCCCGGGGAGCTGTTTTTT. As protein: CASIPTRDRGLPGELFF.

V and J are TRBV4-2 and TRBJ2-7; 8 bases agree with TRBD1. V gave up 4 bases and J gave up 3 bases; unmatched junction bases: 2. The germline CDR1 and CDR2 sequences are LGHNA and YNFKEQ. The CDR3 covers 13 residues. The CDR3 DNA follows: TGTGCCAGCAGCCCCGACAGGGGCTACGAGCAGTACTTC. Amino acid sequence: CASSPDRGYEQYF.

This chain connects TRBV6-5 to TRBJ2-3; D uncertain. Between the trimmed V and J ends, which lost 6 bases and 0 bases, there was a span of 7 bases. CDR3 size: 13 residues. The germline gives CDR1 MNHEY, CDR2 SVGAGI. The CDR3 is CASRGSSTDTQYF. Here the CDR3 DNA reads TGTGCCAGCAGGGGGTCTAGCACAGATACGCAGTATTTT.

The rearrangement joins TRBV7-2 to TRBJ2-6, with 7 bases matching TRBD1. Germline CDR1 is SGHTA and CDR2 is FQGNSA. V shed 4 bases, J shed 0 bases, and the junction held 9 bases outside the gene matches. The CDR3 runs to 18 residues. The CDR3 sequence: CASSSWTGSSSGANVLTF. As DNA, the CDR3 is TGTGCCAGCAGCTCATGGACAGGATCGAGCTCTGGGGCCAACGTCCTGACTTTC.

The rearrangement links TRBV6-5 to TRBJ2-7, with D unclear. Germline V gene data show CDR1 as MNHEY and CDR2 as SVGAGI. Trimming took off 0 bases at V and 3 bases at J, with 12 bases between the two ends. CDR3 length: 15 residues. CDR3 protein: CASSYSSRNDYEQYF. The DNA of the CDR3 is TGTGCCAGCAGTTACTCGAGTAGGAATGACTACGAGCAGTACTTC.

This chain joins TRBV2 and TRBJ2-2; 9 bases are shared with TRBD1. Germline V gives CDR1 SNHLY, CDR2 FYNNEI. After removal of 7 bases from V and 4 bases from J, the junction contained 10 bases not matched to a gene. There are 16 residues in the CDR3. This CDR3 is CASTEPGTGTTGELFF. The CDR3 DNA follows: TGTGCCAGCACCGAACCCGGGACAGGGACCACCGGGGAGCTGTTTTTT.

Remarks on this clone: Other DNA sequences in this sample translate to the same CDR3. V gene TRBV4-1 combines with J gene TRBJ2-3; D may be TRBD2 (5 bases). The CDR3 consists of 16 residues. The germline CDR1 and CDR2 sequences are MGHRA and YSYEKL. Trimming pared 1 base from V and 2 bases from J, leaving 13 bases between. In DNA form, the CDR3 reads TGCGCCAGCAGCCAAGCCCTAGCTTCTTCCACAGATACGCAGTATTTT. Translated, it gives CASSQALASSTDTQYF.

V is TRBV11-2 and J is TRBJ1-3; tentative D call: TRBD1 (5 bases). This CDR3 is built from 16 residues. Germline V gene lookup returns CDR1 SGHAT and CDR2 FQNNGV. The ends were cut back, 3 bases at V and 4 bases at J, with 16 bases in the middle. CDR3 sequence reads: CASSFGGISEGNTIYF. In DNA, the CDR3 is TGTGCCAGCAGCTTTGGGGGTATAAGTGAGGGAAACACCATATATTTT.

V is TRBV11-2 and J is TRBJ2-1; no firm D call. This CDR3 contains 13 residues. Germline V gives CDR1 SGHAT, CDR2 FQNNGV. The germline V and J ends were trimmed by 3 bases and 7 bases, with 10 bases remaining between them. Here the CDR3 reads CASSLPWLNEQFF. CDR3 sequence (DNA): TGTGCCAGCAGCTTGCCCTGGTTAAATGAGCAGTTCTTC.

This chain joins TRBV6-5 and TRBJ1-2, with no clear D. Between the trimmed V and J ends, which lost 7 bases and 0 bases, there was a span of 15 bases. CDR1 and CDR2 from the germline V gene are MNHEY and SVGAGI. The CDR3 totals 15 residues. Here the CDR3 reads CASTSQGGTNYGYTF. The CDR3 nucleotides read TGTGCCAGCACCTCCCAAGGTGGGACTAACTATGGCTACACCTTC.

This clone rates as medium-sized. V gene TRBV7-2 combines with J gene TRBJ2-7; 8 nucleotides align to TRBD2. V dropped 5 bases and J dropped 2; count of bases not matched to a gene: 11. This CDR3 contains 16 residues. Germline assignment: CDR1 SGHTA and CDR2 FQGNSA. The chain's CDR3 is CASSPLSAGGAYEQYF. CDR3 sequence (DNA): TGTGCCAGCAGCCCTCTGTCGGCGGGGGGCGCCTACGAGCAGTACTTC.

The chain joins TRBV7-9 to TRBJ1-5, with TRBD1 matching 8 bases. Trimming took 0 bases from V and 7 from J; bases not matched to a gene: 5. This CDR3 contains 15 residues. The germline CDR1 and CDR2 sequences are SEHNR and FQNEAQ (reference sequence). CDR3 loop: CASSLAQGAGQPQHF. The CDR3 DNA reads as TGTGCCAGCAGCTTAGCCCAGGGGGCTGGGCAGCCCCAGCATTTT.

This sequence joins TRBV7-9 and TRBJ1-3; 7 bases map to TRBD1. The CDR3 runs 16 residues. J was trimmed by 3 bases and V by 7 bases; bases with no gene match: 12. The V gene's germline CDR1 is SEHNR and CDR2 FQNEAQ (reference sequence). CDR3 amino acids: CASTRDREGVGNTIYF. The CDR3 DNA sequence: TGTGCCAGCACCCGAGACAGGGAGGGGGTTGGAAACACCATATATTTT.

The chain is built from TRBV11-2 and TRBJ2-3; TRBD2 is a possible D gene (6 bases). CDR3 size: 15 residues. Germline CDR1 SGHAT, CDR2 FQNNGV. With 5 bases removed from V and 6 bases from J, the gap between germline ends came to 18 bases. This chain's CDR3 is CASSAGLGNLDTQYF. Written as DNA, the CDR3 is TGTGCCAGCAGCGCGGGACTGGGTAACCTGGATACGCAGTATTTT.

The V call is TRBV7-9, the J call TRBJ1-2; D is undetermined. The CDR3 is made up of 15 amino acids. Trimming took off 0 bases at V and 8 bases at J, with 16 bases between the two ends. Germline V CDR1 and CDR2: SEHNR, FQNEAQ (reference sequence). The CDR3 bases are TGTGCCAGCAGCTTAGCGACTCAGGAATCGGAGGGCTACACCTTC. Protein product: CASSLATQESEGYTF.

Worth noting for this clone: Other DNA sequences in this sample translate to the same CDR3. The V call is TRBV10-2, the J call TRBJ2-7; the D is unclear. V dropped 0 bases and J dropped 0 bases, with 0 bases sitting between them. CDR1 and CDR2 from the germline V gene are WSHSY and SAAADI. CDR3 length: 12 amino acids. CDR3 coding DNA: TGCGCCAGCAGTGAGTCCTCCTACGAGCAGTACTTC. It codes for CASSESSYEQYF.